A single sample is the source of the 21 T cell receptor beta chains below, sequenced in a study of T-cell memory formation after mild COVID-19. TCRdb redid the calling of the 5' RACE reads with MiXCR, one entry per CDR3 protein. The sample consists of about 390,000 distinct CDR3 sequences, about 16% of them appearing once. Sequenced: PBMCs or a T cell subset sorted from them (not recorded which). These receptors were collected from a young man who had mild COVID-19 (a few samples of this study predate the infection). Cell type and time point are not known.

This clonotype was seen more than once but under ten times. The genes are TRBV6-2 or TRBV6-3 and TRBJ2-2; TRBD1 might be the D (5 bases). Germline assignment: CDR1 MNHEY and CDR2 SVGEGT. The V gene lost 6 bases and the J gene lost 0 bases, with 8 bases spanning the gap. The CDR3 extends over 14 amino acids. The DNA of the CDR3 is TGTGCCAGCAGGCACAGGTCGAACACCGGGGAGCTGTTTTTT. Its translation: CASRHRSNTGELFF.

This clonotype occurred a few times. V gene TRBV12-3 or TRBV12-4 combines with J gene TRBJ1-5; 7 bases agree with TRBD1. V gave up 3 bases and J gave up 3 bases; unmatched junction bases: 5. The CDR3 loop spans 15 amino acids. The DNA for the CDR3 is TGTGCCAGCAGTTTCGGCAGGGGGAACAATCAGCCCCAGCATTTT. This translates into CASSFGRGNNQPQHF.

This rearrangement joins TRBV29-1 to TRBJ2-7; 7 bases line up with TRBD1. Germline V lookup: CDR1 SQVTM, CDR2 ANQGSEA. V lost 4 bases and J lost 2; bases outside the gene matches: 8. The CDR3 contains 14 residues. The CDR3 region has the DNA TGCAGCGTTGCGTTCATGGACAGGCCCTACGAGCAGTACTTC. Amino acid sequence: CSVAFMDRPYEQYF.

The genes are TRBV5-1 and TRBJ2-3; 8 positions agree with TRBD1. The CDR3 is made up of 14 amino acids. The junction had 7 bases not matched to a gene; V was cut back by 4 bases and J by 6 bases. Germline V CDR1 and CDR2: SGHRS, YFSETQ. CDR3 residues: CASSVDRVDDTQYF. DNA of the CDR3: TGCGCCAGCAGCGTGGACAGGGTGGACGATACGCAGTATTTT.

In this sample, this clonotype turned up a few times. V gene TRBV5-1 combines with J gene TRBJ2-3; 10 bases are a match to TRBD2. This CDR3 spans 17 amino acids. Trimming removed 4 bases from V and 3 bases from J; junction bases left unmatched: 11. Germline values: CDR1 SGHRS, CDR2 YFSETQ. CDR3 DNA: TGCGCCAGCAGCCCAAGCCCTAGCGGGGGCCCAACAGATACGCAGTATTTT. Translating gives CASSPSPSGGPTDTQYF.

This clonotype was found a few times. A junction boundary mismatches the germline segment, possibly from a read error. The V gene is TRBV27, the J gene TRBJ1-2, with TRBD1 identical over 12 bases. CDR3 length: 13 residues. Germline CDR1 MNHEY, CDR2 SMNVEV (reference sequence). The CDR3 sequence is CASSLYGTGGLYF. CDR3 sequence (DNA): TGTGCCAGCAGTTTGTACGGGACAGGGGGCCTATACTTC.

This clonotype was observed at least ten times. V and J are TRBV5-6 and TRBJ2-3; TRBD2 is a possible D gene (5 bases). V was cut by 4 bases and J by 6 bases, with 21 bases left in between. The CDR3 loop spans 16 amino acids. Germline CDR1 SGHDT, CDR2 YYEEEE. CDR3 coding DNA: TGTGCCAGCAGCAACGAGCGGCGGGTGAACGGGGATACGCAGTATTTT. Translated, it gives CASSNERRVNGDTQYF.

Only a few counts were recorded for this clonotype. The chain is built from TRBV7-2 and TRBJ2-3; TRBD1 aligns across 11 bases. This CDR3 contains 16 residues. Germline values: CDR1 SGHTA, CDR2 FQGNSA. Trimming at V came to 5 bases and at J to 0 bases, leaving 4 bases not matched to a gene. CDR3 sequence reads: CASSPDRGRSTDTQYF. DNA of the CDR3: TGTGCCAGCAGCCCGGACAGGGGGCGTAGCACAGATACGCAGTATTTT. The full variable domain, with the rest looked up from reference TRBV7-2 and TRBJ2-3, is GAGVSQSPSNKVTEKGKDVELRCDPISGHTALYWYRQSLGQGLEFLIYFQGNSAPDKSGLPSDRFSAERTGGSVSTLTIQRTQQEDSAVYLCASSPDRGRSTDTQYFGPGTRLTVL.

At least ten counts were recorded for this clonotype. This chain connects TRBV12-3 or TRBV12-4 to TRBJ2-3; 8 positions agree with TRBD1. The V and J ends lost 3 bases and 4 bases, in that order; junction bases with no gene match: 0. The CDR3 length is 13 residues. The CDR3, as DNA: TGTGCCAGCAGTTTGGACAGGGCAGATACGCAGTATTTT. Translating gives CASSLDRADTQYF.

V usage is TRBV7-2 and J usage is TRBJ1-2; D not certain. Germline V gene sequence: CDR1 SGHTA, CDR2 FQGNSA. Trimming shortened V by 5 bases and J by 2 bases, and 15 bases separated the two germline ends. The CDR3 is 15 residues long. In DNA, the CDR3 is TGTGCCAGCAGCCGACCCCTGGCCTCAAACTATGGCTACACCTTC. This sequence encodes CASSRPLASNYGYTF.

This clonotype has more than one count but fewer than ten. DNA for the CDR3: TGTGCCAGCAGGCCGGGACTCCCAACGTACGAGCAGTACTTC. The encoded protein is CASRPGLPTYEQYF. This chain connects TRBV7-8 to TRBJ2-7, with D tentatively TRBD2 (6 bases). From germline, CDR1 is SGHVS and CDR2 FQNEAQ. The V end was cut by 6 bases, the J end by 4 bases, with 16 bases between. The CDR3 consists of 14 residues.

This clonotype has more than one count but fewer than ten. V gene TRBV20-1 combines with J gene TRBJ2-5, with 8 bases aligning to TRBD2. This CDR3 is built from 15 residues. The V segment lost 0 bases and the J segment 6 bases; nucleotides outside the gene matches: 9. Germline V gene sequence: CDR1 DFQATT, CDR2 SNEGSKA (reference sequence). The CDR3 reads CSARDLPGGSKTQYF. The CDR3 DNA follows: TGCAGTGCTAGAGATCTCCCGGGGGGGTCCAAGACCCAGTACTTC.

The rearrangement joins TRBV5-6 to TRBJ2-3; a weak D match, TRBD2 (6 bases). Trimming pared 5 bases from V and 4 bases from J, leaving 11 bases between. The CDR3 has 13 residues. Germline assignment: CDR1 SGHDT and CDR2 YYEEEE. This chain's CDR3 is CASRRGGADTQYF. For the CDR3, the DNA is TGTGCCAGCAGGCGGGGAGGTGCAGATACGCAGTATTTT. Filled out from reference TRBV5-6 and TRBJ2-3, the complete variable domain reads DAGVTQSPTHLIKTRGQQVTLRCSPKSGHDTVSWYQQALGQGPQFIFQYYEEEERQRGNFPDRFSGHQFPNYSSELNVNALLLGDSALYLCASRRGGADTQYFGPGTRLTVL.

In DNA form, the CDR3 reads TGCAGTGCTGTCTCAGGGGGGGAAGAGACCCAGTACTTC. It specifies CSAVSGGEETQYF. V is TRBV20-1 and J is TRBJ2-5; D might be TRBD1 or TRBD2, each matching 7 bases. Germline loops: CDR1 DFQATT, CDR2 SNEGSKA (reference sequence). The CDR3 spans 13 residues. V was cut by 5 bases and J by 3 bases, with 13 bases left in between.

This clonotype was seen a few times. The V and J genes are TRBV11-2 and TRBJ1-4, with TRBD1 matching over 10 bases. The CDR3 runs to 14 residues. Germline values: CDR1 SGHAT, CDR2 FQNNGV. With V trimmed by 3 bases and J by 7 bases, 2 bases remained unmatched. Here the CDR3 reads CASSLGTGAEKLFF. In DNA, the CDR3 is TGTGCCAGCAGCTTGGGGACAGGGGCTGAAAAACTGTTTTTT.

This clonotype was found a few times. The V gene is TRBV5-5, the J gene TRBJ1-2; no reliable D call. Germline V gene lookup returns CDR1 SGHKS and CDR2 YYEKEE (reference sequence). This CDR3 region has 14 residues. Trimming left V 0 bases short and J 3 bases short, with 9 bases between. CDR3 coding DNA: TGTGCCAGCAGCTTGGGACGGCGTGACTATGGCTACACCTTC. Translated, it gives CASSLGRRDYGYTF.

The chain is built from TRBV3-1 and TRBJ2-1; the match to TRBD2 covers 10 bases. Trimming cost V 6 bases and J 1 base; bases outside gene matches: 9. From germline, CDR1 is LGHDT and CDR2 YNNKEL (reference sequence). The CDR3 spans 17 residues. The CDR3 DNA reads TGTGCCAGCAGTCGCTCTAGCGGGGGCCGTTCCTACAATGAGCAGTTCTTC. Translation: CASSRSSGGRSYNEQFF.

This clonotype was detected a few times. The V gene is TRBV10-3, the J gene TRBJ2-1, with D unresolved. The V and J ends lost 2 bases and 0 bases respectively, with 8 bases between them. The CDR3 totals 15 residues. Germline V CDR1 and CDR2: ENHRY, SYGVKD. The CDR3 region is CAISEPVRSYNEQFF. Written as DNA, the CDR3 is TGTGCCATCAGTGAGCCGGTCCGCTCCTACAATGAGCAGTTCTTC.

This clonotype was seen at least ten times. The V and J genes are TRBV5-1 and TRBJ2-2; D gene uncertain. The germline V gene has CDR1 SGHRS and CDR2 YFSETQ. CDR3 size: 16 residues. Trimming removed 0 bases from V and 6 bases from J, with 15 bases in between. Here the CDR3 reads CASSLAPADVAGELFF. CDR3 bases: TGCGCCAGCAGCTTGGCACCCGCGGACGTCGCCGGGGAGCTGTTTTTT.

This clonotype has a handful of counts. CDR3 nucleotides: TGTGCCACCAGTGACCCGGGGGGGCCCGGGGAGCTGTTTTTT. It is translated as CATSDPGGPGELFF. V gene TRBV24-1 combines with J gene TRBJ2-2, with 8 bases identical to TRBD2. Germline CDR1 and CDR2: KGHDR and SFDVKD. This CDR3 has 14 residues. With 4 bases clipped from V and 6 bases from J, the junction kept 3 bases outside the gene matches.

This clonotype was seen more than once but under ten times. The chain carries TRBV12-3 or TRBV12-4 and TRBJ2-3, with D possibly being TRBD1 or TRBD2 (5 bases each). Trimming shortened V by 3 bases and J by 8 bases, and 9 bases separated the two germline ends. This CDR3 spans 12 amino acids. CDR3 in amino acids: CASSLGVATQYF. CDR3 nucleotide sequence: TGTGCCAGCAGTTTGGGGGTGGCTACGCAGTATTTT.